A single sample is the source of the 14 T cell receptor beta chains below, sequenced in a study of T cell repertoires in cytomegalovirus infection. TCRdb fed the reads into MiXCR, producing one record per CDR3 protein. The data hold under 800,000 distinct CDR3 sequences, with 20% to 25% observed a single time. Sequencing used CD8+ T cells from PBMCs. The receptors were sampled from a human donor in good health (CMV status not recorded). Some clones in this sample may be carry-over from other donors' samples.

This clonotype has just a few counts. This chain uses TRBV5-6 with TRBJ2-7; 8 bases match TRBD1. The CDR3 runs to 13 residues. The trim removed 4 bases at V and 3 bases at J, leaving 3 bases unmatched. Germline V gene lookup returns CDR1 SGHDT and CDR2 YYEEEE. CDR3 sequence: CASSQTGDYEQYV. CDR3 coding DNA: TGTGCCAGCAGCCAGACAGGGGACTACGAGCAGTACGTC.

This clonotype was seen many times. The chain is built from TRBV20-1 and TRBJ2-1; no clear D gene. Trimming shortened V by 1 base and J by 4 bases, and 2 bases separated the two germline ends. The germline gives CDR1 DFQATT, CDR2 SNEGSKA (reference sequence). The CDR3 has 11 amino acids. CDR3 protein: CSARAYNEQFF. The CDR3 DNA reads as TGCAGTGCTAGAGCTTACAATGAGCAGTTCTTC.

In its sample, this clonotype was seen many times. The chain couples TRBV19 to TRBJ1-5, with D hard to call. Germline-derived CDR1 and CDR2 are LNHDA and SQIVND (reference sequence). Trimming took 10 bases from V and 2 from J, leaving 18 bases between them. The CDR3 runs to 15 residues. The CDR3 region is CATGELETGNQPQHF. DNA for the CDR3: TGTGCCACAGGCGAGTTGGAAACTGGCAATCAGCCCCAGCATTTT.

The chain joins TRBV20-1 to TRBJ2-4; D may be TRBD2 (5 bases). Deletions cut 3 bases from V and 0 bases from J, with 6 bases between. The germline V gene has CDR1 DFQATT and CDR2 SNEGSKA (reference sequence). The CDR3 consists of 13 residues. This CDR3 is CSARDLAKNIQYF. CDR3 sequence (DNA): TGCAGTGCTAGGGACTTAGCCAAAAACATTCAGTACTTC.

This clonotype appeared a single time. J is TRBJ1-5 and V is TRBV20-1; D may be TRBD1 (6 bases). V gave up 6 bases and J gave up 2 bases, with 14 bases separating them. Germline lookup yields CDR1 DFQATT and CDR2 SNEGSKA (reference sequence). The length of the CDR3 is 14 residues. CDR3 amino acids: CSAFNRVGNQPQHF. CDR3 in DNA: TGCAGTGCCTTTAACAGGGTCGGCAATCAGCCCCAGCATTTT.

This clonotype was seen repeatedly, ten times or more. The J gene is TRBJ2-7, the V gene TRBV7-6, with 7 bases lining up with TRBD2. Germline V CDR1 and CDR2: SGHVS, FNYEAQ. The CDR3 contains 14 residues. The V gene end was trimmed by 5 bases and the J gene end by 2 bases; junction bases not matched to a gene: 6. CDR3 residues: CASSPRTRTYEQYF. Here the CDR3 DNA reads TGTGCCAGCAGCCCCCGGACTAGAACCTACGAGCAGTACTTC.

V and J are TRBV9 and TRBJ2-6; TRBD2 matches 10 bases. CDR1 is SGDLS, CDR2 YYNGEE, per germline. The V segment lost 1 base and the J segment 1 base; nucleotides outside the gene matches: 2. The CDR3 contains 17 residues. CDR3 sequence: CASSVTSGTSGANVLTF. The CDR3 DNA follows: TGTGCCAGCAGCGTAACTAGCGGGACATCTGGGGCCAACGTCCTGACTTTC.

This clonotype showed up just once. The chain has TRBV27 and TRBJ2-4, with TRBD1 matching 8 bases. Per the germline V gene, CDR1 is MNHEY and CDR2 is SMNVEV (reference sequence). The trim removed 3 bases at V and 6 bases at J, leaving 4 bases unmatched. The CDR3 has 14 amino acids. As DNA, the CDR3 is TGTGCCAGCAGTTTTCAGGGGGCTGTAAACATTCAGTACTTC. It yields the protein CASSFQGAVNIQYF.

With regard to this clonotype: A much bigger clone sits one base away, suggesting this may be a read error. This chain connects TRBV7-2 to TRBJ2-2, with a weak D call TRBD2 (7 bases). The CDR3 loop spans 16 amino acids. CDR1 and CDR2 from the germline V gene are SGHTA and FQGNSA. The CDR3 reads CVSSGPGGRHTGELFF. The DNA for the CDR3 is TGTGTCAGCAGCGGGCCCGGGGGGCGACACACCGGGGAGCTGTTTTTT.

The chain employs TRBV29-1 and TRBJ1-2; D uncertain. The germline V gene has CDR1 SQVTM and CDR2 ANQGSEA. The CDR3 has 14 amino acids. Trimming took off 4 bases at V and 2 bases at J, with 14 bases between the two ends. The CDR3 is CSVVGPKGNYGYTF. Here the CDR3 DNA reads TGCAGCGTTGTTGGCCCCAAGGGAAACTATGGCTACACCTTC.

A few counts support this clonotype. J is TRBJ1-6 and V is TRBV25-1; 8 bases are shared with TRBD1. V lost 4 bases and J lost 7; bases outside the gene matches: 3. Per germline, CDR1 MGHDK and CDR2 SYGVNS. The CDR3 contains 14 residues. Written as DNA, the CDR3 is TGTGCCAGCAGTGGACAGGGGAGAAATTCACCCCTCCACTTT. Amino acids: CASSGQGRNSPLHF.

In its sample, this clonotype was seen many times. The chain recombines TRBV6-5 with TRBJ2-5; 7 bases align to TRBD2. The V gene's germline CDR1 is MNHEY and CDR2 SVGAGI. The CDR3 has 17 residues. The ends lost 1 base at V and 3 bases at J; junction bases unmatched: 11. CDR3 region: CASSYLWMGGGKETQYF. The CDR3 nucleotides are TGTGCCAGCAGTTACTTATGGATGGGGGGGGGAAAAGAGACCCAGTACTTC.

At least ten counts were recorded for this clonotype. The chain has TRBV7-6 and TRBJ2-1, with no clear D. The ends were cut back, 2 bases at V and 7 bases at J, with 9 bases in the middle. This CDR3 has 13 residues. In germline, CDR1 is SGHVS, CDR2 FNYEAQ. CDR3 sequence reads: CASSLNYWNEQFF. The CDR3 DNA follows: TGTGCCAGCAGCTTAAACTATTGGAATGAGCAGTTCTTC.

This clonotype was counted only a few times. The chain carries TRBV19 and TRBJ1-5, with D possibly being TRBD1 (5 bases). Trimming left V 7 bases short and J 1 base short, with 17 bases between. The CDR3 extends over 16 amino acids. Germline loops: CDR1 LNHDA, CDR2 SQIVND (reference sequence). CDR3 DNA: TGTGCCAGTACCCCAGGAAGGGGAAAAAGCAATCAGCCCCAGCATTTT. Translating gives CASTPGRGKSNQPQHF. The variable domain in full, completed from reference TRBV19 and TRBJ1-5, reads DGGITQSPKYLFRKEGQNVTLSCEQNLNHDAMYWYRQDPGQGLRLIYYSQIVNDFQKGDIAEGYSVSREKKESFPLTVTSAQKNPTAFYLCASTPGRGKSNQPQHFGDGTRLSIL.